What follows describes a single T cell receptor beta chain. Its antigen remains unidentified. Across several immunoSEQ plates, the genomic DNA of each subset was split evenly. Sequenced by immunoSEQ multiplex PCR; TCRdb stores in-frame clones only, minus some. The sample yields around 1.9 million clones, 80% to 95% seen once. The entry originates in a study of shared clonotypes between healthy human individuals. Across the study: Each donor had three CD4 naive, three CD4 memory, two CD8 naive and one CD8 memory plate.

Overall study findings and caveats: Although depth was large, rarefaction showed that sequencing of the sorted subsets was incomplete.

Naive CD8 cells lacked CD45RO, underwent positive selection for CCR7 and left out terminally differentiated effector memory CD45RA+ cells. Only Caucasian adults living in Nashville, Tennessee made up the donor group. The germline CDR1 and CDR2 sequences are MNHEY and SMNVEV (reference sequence). This CDR3 is 15 amino acids long. Trimming pared 8 bases from V and 0 bases from J, leaving 14 bases between. V and J are TRBV27 and TRBJ2-1; D is perhaps TRBD2 (5 bases). The sequenced material came from naive CD8+ T cells from PBMCs. This TCR was recovered from a man aged 18-30 years in good health. Some clones in this sample may be carry-over from other donors' samples. In DNA, the CDR3 is TGTGCCAGCGGCCTCACGGGGAGCTCCTACAATGAGCAGTTCTTC. This gives the protein CASGLTGSSYNEQFF.